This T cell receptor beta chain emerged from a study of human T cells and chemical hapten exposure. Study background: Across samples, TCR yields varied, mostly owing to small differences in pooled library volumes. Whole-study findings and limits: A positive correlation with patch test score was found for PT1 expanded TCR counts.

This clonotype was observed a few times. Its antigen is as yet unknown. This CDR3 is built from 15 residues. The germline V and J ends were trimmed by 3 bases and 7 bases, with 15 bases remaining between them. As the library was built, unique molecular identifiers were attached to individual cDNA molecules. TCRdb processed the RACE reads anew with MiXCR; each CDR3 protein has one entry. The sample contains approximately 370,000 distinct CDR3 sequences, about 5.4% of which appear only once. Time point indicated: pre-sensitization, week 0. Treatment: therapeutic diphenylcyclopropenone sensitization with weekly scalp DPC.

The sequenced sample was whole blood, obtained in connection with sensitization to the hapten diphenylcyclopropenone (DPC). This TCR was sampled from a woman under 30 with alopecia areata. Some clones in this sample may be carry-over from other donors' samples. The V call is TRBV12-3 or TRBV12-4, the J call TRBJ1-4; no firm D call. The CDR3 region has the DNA TGTGCCAGCAGTTTGATGGGTTTGTTGGGTGAAAAACTGTTTTTT. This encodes CASSLMGLLGEKLFF.